Sequencing of this T cell receptor beta chain was carried out in a study of human T cells and chemical hapten exposure. Study summary: TCR yield per sample varied, mainly due to pooled library volumes.

J lost 7 bases, V lost 0 bases, and 7 bases had no gene match. The CDR3 loop spans 17 amino acids. Germline V gives CDR1 SGHVS, CDR2 FQNEAQ. Via MiXCR, TCRdb re-called the RACE reads, giving one row per CDR3 protein. The sample consists of under 75,000 distinct CDR3 sequences, more than 9.5% of them appearing once. Indicated time point: patch test 3, about 24 weeks after DPC sensitization. Treatment here: therapeutic diphenylcyclopropenone sensitization with weekly scalp DPC. The specimen was whole blood, collected in connection with sensitization to the hapten diphenylcyclopropenone (DPC). The J gene is TRBJ2-1, the V gene TRBV7-8; 12 positions agree with TRBD2. The source is a woman in her 50s with alopecia areata. Some clones in this sample may be carry-over from other donors' samples. In DNA form, the CDR3 reads TGTGCCAGCAGCTTAGCGTCCCTAGCGGGAGGGAGTAATGAGCAGTTCTTC. Its translation: CASSLASLAGGSNEQFF.